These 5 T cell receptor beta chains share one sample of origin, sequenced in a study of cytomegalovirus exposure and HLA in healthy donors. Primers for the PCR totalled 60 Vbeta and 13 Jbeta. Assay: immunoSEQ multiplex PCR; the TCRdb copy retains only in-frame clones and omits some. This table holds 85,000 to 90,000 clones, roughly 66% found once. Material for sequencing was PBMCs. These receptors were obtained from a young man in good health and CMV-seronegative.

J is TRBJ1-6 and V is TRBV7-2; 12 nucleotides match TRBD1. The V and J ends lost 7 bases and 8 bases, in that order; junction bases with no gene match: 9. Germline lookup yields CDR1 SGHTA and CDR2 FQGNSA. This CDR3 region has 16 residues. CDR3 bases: TGTGCCAGCACCTCCCGGGACAGGGGGCAGGATTCACCCCTCCACTTT. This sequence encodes CASTSRDRGQDSPLHF.

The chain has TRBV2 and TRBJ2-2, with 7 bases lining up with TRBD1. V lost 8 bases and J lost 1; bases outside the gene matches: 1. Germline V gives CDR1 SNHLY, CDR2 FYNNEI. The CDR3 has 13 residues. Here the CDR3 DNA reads TGTGCCAGCCGGGACAGGAACACCGGGGAGCTGTTTTTT. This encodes CASRDRNTGELFF. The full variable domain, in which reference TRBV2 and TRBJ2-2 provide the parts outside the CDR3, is EPEVTQTPSHQVTQMGQEVILRCVPISNHLYFYWYRQILGQKVEFLVSFYNNEISEKSEIFDDQFSVERPDGSNFTLKIRSTKLEDSAMYFCASRDRNTGELFFGEGSRLTVL.

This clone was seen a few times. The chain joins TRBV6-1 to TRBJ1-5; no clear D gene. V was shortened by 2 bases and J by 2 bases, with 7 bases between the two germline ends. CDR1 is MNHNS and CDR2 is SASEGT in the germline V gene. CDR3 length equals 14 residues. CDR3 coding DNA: TGTGCCAGCAGTGAACAGAGGGGCAATCAGCCCCAGCATTTT. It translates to CASSEQRGNQPQHF.

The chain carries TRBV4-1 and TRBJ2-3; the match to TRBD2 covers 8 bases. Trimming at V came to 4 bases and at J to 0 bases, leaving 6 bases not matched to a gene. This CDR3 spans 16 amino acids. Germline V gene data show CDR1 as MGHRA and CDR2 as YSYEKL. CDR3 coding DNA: TGCGCCAGCAGCCCTCAGCGGGAGCGAAGCACAGATACGCAGTATTTT. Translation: CASSPQRERSTDTQYF.

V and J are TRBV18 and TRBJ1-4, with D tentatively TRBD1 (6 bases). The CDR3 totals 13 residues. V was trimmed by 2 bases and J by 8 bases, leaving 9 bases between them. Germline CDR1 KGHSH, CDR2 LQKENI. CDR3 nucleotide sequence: TGTGCCAGCTCACCAAATGACAGGGAAAAACTGTTTTTT. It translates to CASSPNDREKLFF.